This is a list of T cell receptor beta chains from one sample in a study of blood T cell repertoires in COVID-19. Data came from immunoSEQ multiplex PCR; TCRdb stores just in-frame clones and leaves some out. The table has 95,000 to 150,000 clones, around 80% seen once. The material sequenced was peripheral blood. The source of these receptors is a man aged 55 to 70 with active or convalescent COVID-19. Both conserved end residues are part of each CDR3. The D gene is left open where the match is weak. Size is stated for part of the rows, as once, few or many counts, or as a class when the clone is expanded.

size: .; J: TRBJ2-7; V: TRBV9; D: TRBD1; DNA: TGTGCCAGCAGCGAGGGACAGGGGGCTTACGAGCAGTACTTC; CDR3: CASSEGQGAYEQYF
size: once; J: TRBJ2-7; V: TRBV25-1; D: .; DNA: TGTGCCAGCAGTGAACGGTCCTACGAGCAGTACTTC; CDR3: CASSERSYEQYF
size: .; J: TRBJ2-1; V: TRBV9; D: TRBD2; DNA: TGTGCCAGCAGCGTCCAACCAAGCGGGAGAAACTACAATGAGCAGTTCTTC; CDR3: CASSVQPSGRNYNEQFF
size: .; J: TRBJ2-7; V: TRBV6-5; D: .; DNA: TGTGCCAGCAGTTACTCGCGAGGGAAGGGCTACGAGCAGTACTTC; CDR3: CASSYSRGKGYEQYF
size: .; J: TRBJ1-1; V: TRBV6-2/TRBV6-3; D: .; DNA: TGTGCCAGCAGCATGAGGGGGACTGAAGCTTTCTTT; CDR3: CASSMRGTEAFF
size: few; J: TRBJ2-5; V: TRBV5-1; D: TRBD2; DNA: TGCGCCAGCAGCTCTACTAGCGGGTTCGAGACCCAGTACTTC; CDR3: CASSSTSGFETQYF
size: .; J: TRBJ2-3; V: TRBV4-1; D: TRBD2; DNA: TGCGCCAGCAGTCTAGGACTAGCGGGAGCCCCAGATACGCAGTATTTT; CDR3: CASSLGLAGAPDTQYF
size: .; J: TRBJ2-7; V: TRBV3-1/TRBV3-2; D: TRBD2; DNA: TGTGCCAGCAGCCTGACTAGCGGTTCCTACGAGCAGTACTTC; CDR3: CASSLTSGSYEQYF
size: once; J: TRBJ2-1; V: TRBV12-3/TRBV12-4; D: TRBD1; DNA: TGTGCCAGCAGCCCGAACAGGGGAAATGAGCAGTTCTTC; CDR3: CASSPNRGNEQFF
size: .; J: TRBJ1-5; V: TRBV28; D: .; DNA: TGTGCCAGCATACGGGGGGGCAGCAATCAGCCCCAGCATTTT; CDR3: CASIRGGSNQPQHF
size: .; J: TRBJ2-1; V: TRBV6-4; D: TRBD2; DNA: TGTGCCAGCAGGAGGACTAGCGGGGACAATGAGCAGTTCTTC; CDR3: CASRRTSGDNEQFF
size: .; J: TRBJ1-3; V: TRBV4-2; D: .; DNA: TGTGCCAGCAGCCAAACCGGGTTGTCTGGAAACACCATATATTTT; CDR3: CASSQTGLSGNTIYF
size: .; J: TRBJ2-5; V: TRBV7-2; D: .; DNA: TGTGCCAGCAGTCGTGACAGGCAAGAGACCCAGTACTTC; CDR3: CASSRDRQETQYF
size: .; J: TRBJ2-3; V: TRBV4-3; D: .; DNA: TGCGCCAGCAGCCAAGATGGTCCGGGAGCTAGAGATACGCAGTATTTT; CDR3: CASSQDGPGARDTQYF
size: few; J: TRBJ2-1; V: TRBV2; D: TRBD2; DNA: TGTGCCAGCAGTATGCAGCGGGAGTACAATGAGCAGTTCTTC; CDR3: CASSMQREYNEQFF
size: .; J: TRBJ1-1; V: TRBV7-2; D: .; DNA: TGTGCCAGCAGCCCCACCGGCAGGGTGGACACTGAAGCTTTCTTT; CDR3: CASSPTGRVDTEAFF
size: .; J: TRBJ2-7; V: TRBV13; D: .; DNA: TGTGCCAGCAGCCGGAGCGCGAGCCAATACTACGAGCAGTACTTC; CDR3: CASSRSASQYYEQYF
size: .; J: TRBJ2-7; V: TRBV4-1; D: .; DNA: TGCGCCAGCAGCCCTGACTTGGAGAAGCAGTACTTC; CDR3: CASSPDLEKQYF
size: .; J: TRBJ1-2; V: TRBV4-1; D: TRBD1; DNA: TGCGCCAGCAGCCCCCGGACAGGGGGTAACTATGGCTACACCTTC; CDR3: CASSPRTGGNYGYTF
size: few; J: TRBJ2-7; V: TRBV5-6; D: .; DNA: TGTGCCAGCAGCTTGCTCGGGACCTACGAGCAGTACTTC; CDR3: CASSLLGTYEQYF
size: .; J: TRBJ1-6; V: TRBV29-1; D: .; DNA: TGCAGCGTTGTCGAGGGAGAAGCTTCACCCCTCCACTTT; CDR3: CSVVEGEASPLHF
size: .; J: TRBJ2-5; V: TRBV27; D: TRBD1; DNA: TGTGCCAGCAGTTCTAGTGGACAGGGAGGCCAAGAGACCCAGTACTTC; CDR3: CASSSSGQGGQETQYF
size: .; J: TRBJ2-3; V: TRBV3-1/TRBV3-2; D: .; DNA: TGTGCCAGCAGCCTGGGGGCCACAGATACGCAGTATTTT; CDR3: CASSLGATDTQYF
size: .; J: TRBJ1-1; V: TRBV6-2/TRBV6-3; D: .; DNA: TGTGCCAGCAGTTCCACCCAGTTGAACGCTCTGAACACTGAAGCTTTCTTT; CDR3: CASSSTQLNALNTEAFF
size: .; J: TRBJ2-1; V: TRBV7-3; D: .; DNA: TGTGCCAGCACCCCATGGACTGGACACAATGAGCAGTTCTTC; CDR3: CASTPWTGHNEQFF
size: few; J: TRBJ2-3; V: TRBV6-2/TRBV6-3; D: .; DNA: TGTGCCAGCAGTTTCGAGTCGGAGGTATATACGCAGTATTTT; CDR3: CASSFESEVYTQYF
size: .; J: TRBJ2-2; V: TRBV30; D: TRBD1; DNA: TGTGCCTTCAATACCGGGACAGGGGATTTAACCGGGGAGCTGTTTTTT; CDR3: CAFNTGTGDLTGELFF
size: .; J: TRBJ2-1; V: TRBV6-2/TRBV6-3; D: .; DNA: TGTGCCAGCAGTTACTCCGTGCAACAGGCCCTCTTC; CDR3: CASSYSVQQALF
size: .; J: TRBJ1-2; V: TRBV4-1; D: TRBD1; DNA: TGCGCCAGCAGCCAAGATAGGGGGCCCTATGGCTACACCTTC; CDR3: CASSQDRGPYGYTF
size: once; J: TRBJ2-4; V: TRBV3-1/TRBV3-2; D: .; DNA: TGTGCCAGCAGCCAAGAGGCGGGGTGGAACATTCAGTACTTC; CDR3: CASSQEAGWNIQYF
size: few; J: TRBJ1-5; V: TRBV2; D: .; DNA: TGTGCCAGCAGTGAAAGACGGGGGAATCAGCCCCAGCATTTT; CDR3: CASSERRGNQPQHF